Following are 11 T cell receptor beta chains from one sample sequenced in a study of CD8 T cells in ankylosing spondylitis. A single record per CDR3 protein comes from TCRdb applying MiXCR to the 5' RACE reads. The profile shows about 160,000 distinct CDR3 sequences, roughly 18% of them singletons. Sequencing input: blood, either unsorted or a sorted T cell fraction (not recorded which). These TCRs come from a male donor with ankylosing spondylitis or in good health (not recorded which).

This clonotype was seen many times. J is TRBJ2-5 and V is TRBV28; D is undetermined. V dropped 1 base and J dropped 3 bases, with 12 bases sitting between them. Germline V CDR1 and CDR2: MDHEN, SYDVKM. This CDR3 has 15 residues. The CDR3 sequence: CASSLSGPGKETQYF. The CDR3, as DNA: TGTGCCAGCAGTTTATCAGGTCCTGGAAAAGAGACCCAGTACTTC.

A few counts support this clonotype. The genes are TRBV30 and TRBJ1-5, with D possibly matching TRBD1 (5 bases). The CDR3 has 14 residues. Trimming stripped 3 bases from V and 4 bases from J, with 13 bases between. The V gene's germline CDR1 is GTSNPN and CDR2 SVGIG (reference sequence). The CDR3 DNA reads as TGTGCCTGGAGCGGGGGGAACAGGAATCAGCCCCAGCATTTT. Translation gives CAWSGGNRNQPQHF. Looking up the rest from reference TRBV30 and TRBJ1-5 gives the full variable domain: SQTIHQWPATLVQPVGSPLSLECTVEGTSNPNLYWYRQAAGRGLQLLFYSVGIGQISSEVPQNLSASRPQDRQFILSSKKLLLSDSGFYLCAWSGGNRNQPQHFGDGTRLSIL.

This clonotype was seen a few times. Mismatch with germline at one junction end may stem from a read error. The CDR3: CASCQGRRVQETQYF. CDR3 DNA: TGTGCCAGCTGCCAAGGGCGCAGGGTTCAAGAGACCCAGTACTTC. The V call is TRBV3-1, the J call TRBJ2-5; possibly TRBD1 for D (5 bases). This CDR3 has 15 residues. Per germline, CDR1 LGHDT and CDR2 YNNKEL (reference sequence).

This clonotype was detected only a few times. The V call is TRBV27, the J call TRBJ1-2, with D perhaps TRBD1 (5 bases). Germline V gene data show CDR1 as MNHEY and CDR2 as SMNVEV (reference sequence). V was trimmed by 5 bases and J by 2 bases, leaving 15 bases between them. CDR3 length: 15 amino acids. CDR3 sequence (DNA): TGTGCCAGCAGTGTCAGACAGCCCTTAAACTATGGCTACACCTTC. Translated: CASSVRQPLNYGYTF.

This clonotype appeared a few times. This chain links TRBV18 with TRBJ2-6; 10 positions match TRBD2. The CDR3 contains 19 residues. CDR1 KGHSH and CDR2 LQKENI come from the germline V gene. With 2 bases clipped from V and 0 bases from J, the junction kept 7 bases outside the gene matches. CDR3 residues: CASSPELAGPFSGANVLTF. DNA of the CDR3: TGTGCCAGCTCACCAGAACTAGCGGGACCCTTCTCTGGGGCCAACGTCCTGACTTTC.

The V call is TRBV5-1, the J call TRBJ1-5; 12 nucleotides align to TRBD1. There are 17 residues in the CDR3. Germline CDR1 SGHRS, CDR2 YFSETQ. V lost 0 bases to trimming and J lost 7 bases; unmatched junction nucleotides: 8. CDR3 protein: CASSLGPGTGGWQPQHF. The CDR3 DNA reads as TGCGCCAGCAGCTTGGGGCCCGGGACAGGGGGCTGGCAGCCCCAGCATTTT.

The table lists this clonotype with many counts. This chain joins TRBV27 and TRBJ2-7, with unresolved D. The CDR3 is made up of 15 amino acids. Germline loops: CDR1 MNHEY, CDR2 SMNVEV (reference sequence). Trimming cost V 5 bases and J 4 bases, with 18 bases left between them. The CDR3 bases are TGTGCCAGCAGTCCCTCGGCAAGATTGCGATACGAGCAGTACTTC. This encodes CASSPSARLRYEQYF.

The chain carries TRBV29-1 and TRBJ2-7; 8 nucleotides agree with TRBD1. V lost 4 bases, J lost 6 bases, and 8 bases stayed unmatched. This CDR3 comprises 13 residues. Germline assignment: CDR1 SQVTM and CDR2 ANQGSEA. The CDR3 DNA reads TGCAGCGTTGTACCCAGGGGGCGCGGCGAGCAGTACTTC. This translates into CSVVPRGRGEQYF.

There are many counts of this clonotype. The chain combines TRBV5-1 with TRBJ2-2, with D perhaps TRBD2 (5 bases). Trimming cost V 5 bases and J 3 bases, with 17 bases left between them. This CDR3 region has 16 residues. CDR1 and CDR2 (germline): SGHRS, YFSETQ. CDR3: CASSPPGNSYTGELFF. In DNA, the CDR3 is TGCGCCAGCAGTCCTCCCGGGAACAGCTACACCGGGGAGCTGTTTTTT.

In this sample, this clonotype turned up many times. This chain connects TRBV15 to TRBJ2-3; D call uncertain. V dropped 8 bases and J dropped 1 base, with 10 bases sitting between them. This CDR3 region has 13 residues. Germline CDR1 LNHNV, CDR2 YYDKDF (reference sequence). CDR3 DNA sequence: TGTGCCACCCGGCTCTTTGGCACAGATACGCAGTATTTT. Translating it yields CATRLFGTDTQYF.

Ten or more counts support this clonotype. The chain combines TRBV10-2 with TRBJ2-5; 10 bases fit TRBD2. The CDR3 runs to 14 residues. J gave up 1 base and V 8 bases, and 4 bases lay outside the gene matches. Germline lookup yields CDR1 WSHSY and CDR2 SAAADI. CDR3 bases: TGCGCCAGCCGAGCGGGAGGGTCCCAAGAGACCCAGTACTTC. Protein product: CASRAGGSQETQYF.